The source of this T cell receptor beta chain is a study of T cells in Graves' hyperthyroidism and ophthalmopathy. Notes on the study in general: Prediction of ophthalmopathy progression came a median about 6 months pre-onset.

In its sample, this clonotype was seen a few times. The antigen is unknown. TCR beta CDR3 sequences were amplified from RNA transcripts. The TCR CDR3 was amplified in a first-round RT-PCR using the HTBI primer set. TCRdb fed the multiplex PCR reads into MiXCR, producing one record per CDR3 protein. The sample comprises hundreds of thousands of distinct CDR3 sequences, less than 25% of which are singletons, and over 30% rests with the top ten. Per germline, CDR1 SEHNR and CDR2 FQNEAQ (reference sequence). The CDR3 is 15 amino acids. The germline V and J ends were trimmed by 5 bases and 0 bases, with 10 bases remaining between them.

The rearrangement joins TRBV7-9 to TRBJ2-2, with D maybe TRBD2 (5 bases). The clonotype was recovered from a man aged 25 to 40 with Graves' ophthalmopathy. Input material: blood. The CDR3 region has the DNA TGTGCCAGCAGCCGTAGCGCCTCGAACACCGGGGAGCTGTTTTTT. It codes for CASSRSASNTGELFF. The entire variable domain, with the rest obtained from reference TRBV7-9 and TRBJ2-2, is as follows: DTGVSQNPRHKITKRGQNVTFRCDPISEHNRLYWYRQTLGQGPEFLTYFQNEAQLEKSRLLSDRFSAERPKGSFSTLEIQRTEQGDSAMYLCASSRSASNTGELFFGEGSRLTVL.